This TCR beta chain was observed in a study of blood T cell repertoires in COVID-19. For the study at large: Sample material is recorded as cDNA or gDNA derived from T cells, B-cell-depleted T cells, or PBMCs.

Seattle's cohort entered during active infection and was followed longitudinally. The count of this clone is one. Per the germline V gene, CDR1 is SGHDT and CDR2 is YYEEEE. The CDR3 spans 18 residues. Trimming left V 6 bases short and J 0 bases short, with 19 bases between. The data were produced by immunoSEQ multiplex PCR, yet TCRdb's version contains in-frame clones alone and is incomplete. The sample yields about 180,000 clones, roughly 84% seen once. This clonotype was sampled from a middle-aged woman with COVID-19, enrolled during active disease. Sequenced input: peripheral blood. This chain connects TRBV5-6 to TRBJ2-6; weak D call: TRBD1 (6 bases). CDR3 region: CASNTRGLSLSGANVLTF. CDR3 coding DNA: TGTGCCAGCAACACCAGGGGTTTATCTCTCTCTGGGGCCAACGTCCTGACTTTC.